Reported below is one T cell receptor beta chain. The sample comes from a study of blood T cell repertoires in COVID-19. Sequencing used immunoSEQ multiplex PCR; TCRdb keeps in-frame clones, though not all of them. The sample lists about 280,000 clones, roughly 80% occurring once. This sequence originates from a man between 35 and 55 years old who had been exposed to COVID-19. The sample taken for sequencing was PBMCs or T cells enriched from blood (not recorded which).

The CDR3 coding sequence is TGTGCCAGCAGTGAAGCGGGGCAACGCAAACTTAACTATGGCTACACCTTC. Protein: CASSEAGQRKLNYGYTF. The chain combines TRBV2 with TRBJ1-2; TRBD1 might be the D (5 bases). The germline V gene encodes CDR1 SNHLY and CDR2 FYNNEI. Deletions cut 0 bases from V and 1 base from J, with 15 bases between. This CDR3 has 17 residues.